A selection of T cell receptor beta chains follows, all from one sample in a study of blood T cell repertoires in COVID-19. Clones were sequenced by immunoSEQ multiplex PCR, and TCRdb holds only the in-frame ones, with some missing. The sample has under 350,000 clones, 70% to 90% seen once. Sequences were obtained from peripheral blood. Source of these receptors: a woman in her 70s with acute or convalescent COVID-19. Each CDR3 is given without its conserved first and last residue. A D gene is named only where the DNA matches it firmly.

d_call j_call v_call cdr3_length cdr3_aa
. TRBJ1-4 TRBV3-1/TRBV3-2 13 ASSQGGFGNEKLF
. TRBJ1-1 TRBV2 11 ASSQNGIKEAF
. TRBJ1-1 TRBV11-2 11 ASSLDPRLEAF
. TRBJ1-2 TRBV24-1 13 ATSDFVAGNYGYT
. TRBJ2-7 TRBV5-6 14 ASSLRSGLGPYEQY
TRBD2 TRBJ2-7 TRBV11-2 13 ASSPEAGASYEQY
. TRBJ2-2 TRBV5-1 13 ASSRRSAGTGELF
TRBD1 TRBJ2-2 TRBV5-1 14 ASSQSGRGGAGELF
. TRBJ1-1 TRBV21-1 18 ASSKYGSWTCGWVFTEAF
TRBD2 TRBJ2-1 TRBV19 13 ASSILAGGPNEQF
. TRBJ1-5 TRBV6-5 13 ASSPDRSPGQPQH
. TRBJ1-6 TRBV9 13 ASSVVDSDNSPLH
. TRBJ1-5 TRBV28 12 ASRGRVIDQPQH
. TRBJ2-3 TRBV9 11 ASGGTLTDTQY
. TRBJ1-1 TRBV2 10 ASRPQGSEAF
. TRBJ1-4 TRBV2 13 ASSGHRATNEKLF
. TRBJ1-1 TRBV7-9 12 ASSDGGLDTEAF
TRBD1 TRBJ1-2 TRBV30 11 AWSPGTGYGYT
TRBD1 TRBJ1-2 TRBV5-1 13 ASSLKQGAHYGYT
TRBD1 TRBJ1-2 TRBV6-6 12 ASRTGQGVYGYT
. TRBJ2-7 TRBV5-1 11 ASSNIQGYEQY
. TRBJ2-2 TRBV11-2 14 ASSLEWRTNTGELF
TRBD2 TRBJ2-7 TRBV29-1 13 SVETPWGGRGEQY
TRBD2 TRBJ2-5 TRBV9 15 ASSVEHGPGLGGTQY
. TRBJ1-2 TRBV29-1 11 SVKQGSRYGYT
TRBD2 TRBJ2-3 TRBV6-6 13 ASRDESGGSDTQY
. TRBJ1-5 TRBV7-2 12 ASSLVRGGQPQH
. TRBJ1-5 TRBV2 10 ASRQGGQPQH
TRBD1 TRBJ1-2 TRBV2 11 ASSTGTGRGYT
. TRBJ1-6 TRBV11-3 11 ASSLDQVSPLH
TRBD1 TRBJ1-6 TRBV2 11 ASTTGGYSPLH
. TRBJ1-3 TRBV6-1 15 ASSETTVESSGNTIY
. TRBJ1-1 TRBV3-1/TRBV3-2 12 ASSPSRANTEAF
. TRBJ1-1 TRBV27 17 ASSRLGRTRRTGNTEAF
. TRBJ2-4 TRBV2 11 ASSSREKAIQY
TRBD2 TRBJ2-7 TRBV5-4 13 ASSSLSGGWGEQY
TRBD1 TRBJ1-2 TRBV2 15 ASSGSKSGGGNYGYT
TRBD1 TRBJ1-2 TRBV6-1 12 ASSDTTGGYGYT
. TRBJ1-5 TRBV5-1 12 ASSPAAGNQPQH
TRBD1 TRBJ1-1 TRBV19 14 ASSPPGGDWYTEAF
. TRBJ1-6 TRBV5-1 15 ASSPRTDDPYNSPLH